The T cell receptor beta chain described here comes from a study of blood T cell repertoires in COVID-19. Study-wide background: T cells, B-cell-depleted T cells, or PBMCs supplied cDNA or gDNA.

Original methodology: Reference gene primer amplification gave estimated nucleated cell counts. TCRdb keeps only in-frame clones here, not all; method: immunoSEQ multiplex PCR. V, J and clone size are taken as reported in that table, and D and trimming were inferred from the DNA itself. Of about 54,000 clones listed, approximately 88% are singletons. V lost 4 bases and J lost 9; bases outside the gene matches: 12. Germline V gene sequence: CDR1 SGHRS, CDR2 YFSETQ. The CDR3 has 14 amino acids. This receptor was identified in a human donor in a cohort sampled during active COVID-19. The rearrangement uses TRBV5-1 and TRBJ1-1; 7 nucleotides match TRBD1. Input material: peripheral blood. The CDR3, as DNA: TGCGCCAGCAGCCCCACAGGGGCGCAGTCCCAAGCTTTCTTT. This sequence encodes CASSPTGAQSQAFF.